This TCR beta chain is from a study of blood T cell repertoires in COVID-19. Study in general: Samples representing acute and convalescent COVID-19 were sourced from the United States, Italy and Spain. Sources were T cells, B-cell-depleted T cells, or PBMCs; the material itself was cDNA or gDNA.

The table came from immunoSEQ multiplex PCR; TCRdb's copy has only in-frame clones and leaves some out. The sample lists 200,000 or so clones; 86% were seen once. V gave up 5 bases and J gave up 8 bases, with 14 bases separating them. From germline, CDR1 is SGHNT and CDR2 YENEEA. The CDR3 length is 13 residues. The chain recombines TRBV11-3 with TRBJ2-3; D not certain. Sequencing was performed on peripheral blood. This clonotype was obtained from a woman in her forties or fifties with acute or convalescent COVID-19. The CDR3 coding sequence is TGTGCCAGCAGCAACCCCCCCGGGTTTACGCAGTATTTT. This codes for CASSNPPGFTQYF.